The clone carrying this TCR beta chain occurred a few times. Its antigen is not identified. This CDR3 is 14 amino acids long. Germline loops: CDR1 MNHEY, CDR2 SMNVEV (reference sequence). Trimming left V 4 bases short and J 3 bases short, with 11 bases between. The data derive from a study of blood T cells in healthy people across ages. Study outcomes and limitations: Among T cells, TCR beta diversity per million cells dropped roughly linearly as age rose.

With a J-beta primer mix and a sample-barcoded 5' primer, a second PCR ran 7 to 11 cycles. TCRdb re-derived calls from the 5' RACE reads in MiXCR, one entry per CDR3 protein. This table has roughly 410,000 distinct CDR3 sequences, roughly half appearing once. This chain connects TRBV27 to TRBJ2-3, with TRBD1 as a possible D gene (5 bases). This sequence was found in a man in his fifties or sixties in good health. The sequenced material came from blood. CDR3 residues: CASSWGASTDTQYF. CDR3 nucleotide sequence: TGTGCCAGCAGTTGGGGCGCTTCGACAGATACGCAGTATTTT.